These 23 T cell receptor beta chains were all obtained from the same sample, sequenced in a study of neurological immune-mediated disorders. The time point was: longitudinal time-point 3. Each CDR3 protein gets one entry after TCRdb re-called the 5' RACE reads with MiXCR. The sample has approximately 47,000 distinct CDR3 sequences; about 14% are singletons. The source material was PBMCs. The receptor set was obtained from a man aged 30 to 39 in good health.

This clonotype appeared many times. The V call is TRBV9, the J call TRBJ1-2, with D perhaps TRBD1 (6 bases). Deletions cut 2 bases from V and 8 bases from J, with 19 bases between. Germline loops: CDR1 SGDLS, CDR2 YYNGEE. This CDR3 spans 15 amino acids. The CDR3 loop reads CASSVSGTTNLGYTF. The CDR3 DNA is TGTGCCAGCAGCGTGTCCGGGACAACCAACCTAGGCTACACCTTC.

This clonotype has a count of ten or more. The V gene is TRBV20-1, the J gene TRBJ1-2, with 8 bases lining up with TRBD1. Germline V gives CDR1 DFQATT, CDR2 SNEGSKA (reference sequence). Losses at the gene ends were 0 bases for V and 4 bases for J; bases not matched to a gene: 10. There are 16 residues in the CDR3. The CDR3 nucleotides are TGCAGTGCTAGAGATTCAGACAGGGGAGCAGGCTATGGCTACACCTTC. Translated, it gives CSARDSDRGAGYGYTF.

The rearrangement links TRBV27 to TRBJ1-1; D call uncertain. CDR1 MNHEY and CDR2 SMNVEV come from the germline V gene (reference sequence). The CDR3 is made up of 12 amino acids. The V end lost 2 bases, the J end lost 11 bases, and 12 bases lay between the germline ends. DNA of the CDR3: TGTGCCAGCAGTTTAGGAGGGAACACTGCTTTCTTT. Its translation is CASSLGGNTAFF.

The sample holds a few counts of this clonotype. V is TRBV2 and J is TRBJ2-7; D possibly corresponds to TRBD2 (5 bases). Germline CDR1 and CDR2: SNHLY and FYNNEI. With 4 bases removed from V and 1 base from J, the gap between germline ends came to 5 bases. This CDR3 has 12 amino acids. CDR3 in DNA: TGTGCCAGCAGTGGAGGGTCCTACGAGCAGTACTTC. Translated: CASSGGSYEQYF.

This clonotype was counted many times. The chain carries TRBV12-3 or TRBV12-4 and TRBJ1-3, with TRBD1 matching 7 bases. Germline trimming cut 5 bases from V and 0 bases from J; bases unmatched to any gene: 7. This CDR3 comprises 16 residues. The CDR3 coding sequence is TGTGCCAGCAGTATGGGACAGCACTTCTCTGGAAACACCATATATTTT. Protein: CASSMGQHFSGNTIYF.

This clonotype has ten or more counts. The V and J genes are TRBV2 and TRBJ2-3; 8 bases align to TRBD1. Germline assignment: CDR1 SNHLY and CDR2 FYNNEI. J lost 7 bases, V lost 0 bases, and 9 bases had no gene match. The CDR3 spans 16 residues. CDR3 sequence reads: CASSEAGQAISNTQYF. CDR3 sequence (DNA): TGTGCCAGCAGTGAAGCGGGACAGGCGATTTCGAATACGCAGTATTTT.

This clonotype was counted at least ten times. A read error may account for a junction end that differs from germline. The chain combines TRBV29-1 with TRBJ2-3; TRBD1 matches 10 bases. Germline V gene lookup returns CDR1 SQVTM and CDR2 ANQGSEA. CDR3 length equals 13 residues. DNA for the CDR3: TGCAGCGTTCAAGACAGGGGGCCAGATACGCAGTATTTT. Protein: CSVQDRGPDTQYF.

The chain uses TRBV6-1 and TRBJ2-1, with D perhaps TRBD1 or TRBD2 (5 bases each). V was clipped by 8 bases and J by 3 bases, with 14 bases between them. Germline values: CDR1 MNHNS, CDR2 SASEGT. The CDR3 covers 14 residues. CDR3 region: CASFGGWVYNEQFF. CDR3 nucleotides: TGTGCCAGCTTTGGGGGTTGGGTCTACAATGAGCAGTTCTTC.

This clonotype was seen repeatedly, ten times or more. The chain is built from TRBV25-1 and TRBJ2-7; TRBD1 is a possible D gene (6 bases). The V and J ends lost 6 bases and 2 bases respectively, with 17 bases between them. The CDR3 length is 15 residues. In germline, CDR1 is MGHDK, CDR2 SYGVNS. CDR3 amino acids: CASRRNGQGTYEQYF. The CDR3 DNA reads TGTGCCAGCAGGAGGAATGGGCAGGGGACCTACGAGCAGTACTTC.

This clonotype was recorded at least ten times. The rearrangement uses TRBV5-1 and TRBJ1-1; no definite D call. CDR1 is SGHRS and CDR2 is YFSETQ in the germline V gene. V was pared by 2 bases and J by 4 bases, with 12 bases between. CDR3 length: 14 amino acids. The CDR3 protein is CASSLGGSGTEAFF. The CDR3 bases are TGCGCCAGCAGCTTAGGCGGGTCGGGCACTGAAGCTTTCTTT.

A note on this clonotype: One end of the junction fails to match germline, which may point to a read error. The rearrangement joins TRBV4-1 to TRBJ2-6; TRBD2 might be the D (5 bases). The CDR3 has 14 residues. Germline V gene lookup returns CDR1 MGHRA and CDR2 YSYEKL. CDR3 sequence reads: CASSQGTRAYVLTF. CDR3 DNA sequence: TGCGCCAGCAGCCAAGGGACTCGGGCCTACGTCCTGACTTTC.

This clonotype was seen ten or more times. This sequence joins TRBV15 and TRBJ1-4, with D possibly being TRBD1 (5 bases). The length of the CDR3 is 14 residues. The V end was cut by 1 base, the J end by 4 bases, with 7 bases between. Per germline, CDR1 LNHNV and CDR2 YYDKDF (reference sequence). CDR3 amino acids: CATSRVRGNEKLFF. The CDR3 region has the DNA TGTGCCACCAGCAGAGTAAGGGGTAATGAAAAACTGTTTTTT. Drawing the rest from reference TRBV15 and TRBJ1-4, the complete variable domain is DAMVIQNPRYQVTQFGKPVTLSCSQTLNHNVMYWYQQKSSQAPKLLFHYYDKDFNNEADTPDNFQSRRPNTSFCFLDIRSPGLGDTAMYLCATSRVRGNEKLFFGSGTQLSVL.

CDR3 in DNA: TGTGCCACCTCGCAGGGGTACCCCTACGAGCAGTACTTC. This codes for CATSQGYPYEQYF. V gene TRBV28 combines with J gene TRBJ2-7; perhaps TRBD1 as D (6 bases). Germline loops: CDR1 MDHEN, CDR2 SYDVKM. This CDR3 has 13 amino acids. V was pared by 10 bases and J by 2 bases, with 15 bases between. The full variable domain, rest sourced from reference TRBV28 and TRBJ2-7, is DVKVTQSSRYLVKRTGEKVFLECVQDMDHENMFWYRQDPGLGLRLIYFSYDVKMKEKGDIPEGYSVSREKKERFSLILESASTNQTSMYLCATSQGYPYEQYFGPGTRLTVT.

This clonotype was counted many times. This rearrangement joins TRBV6-4 to TRBJ2-2, with D possibly being TRBD2 (7 bases). The ends were cut back, 2 bases at V and 2 bases at J, with 21 bases in the middle. The germline gives CDR1 MRHNA, CDR2 SNTAGT. The length of the CDR3 is 19 residues. The CDR3 loop is CASSDGGHKGLENTGELFF. CDR3 DNA sequence: TGTGCCAGCAGTGACGGGGGGCACAAAGGACTAGAAAACACCGGGGAGCTGTTTTTT.

This clonotype was observed many times. The chain combines TRBV3-1 with TRBJ2-3; 9 bases map to TRBD2. With 1 base clipped from V and 8 bases from J, the junction kept 7 bases outside the gene matches. Germline V gene lookup returns CDR1 LGHDT and CDR2 YNNKEL (reference sequence). The CDR3 sequence is 15 residues long. The CDR3 region has the DNA TGTGCCAGCAGCCAAGGTCTAGCGGGGAGAGCTACGCAGTATTTT. Its translation is CASSQGLAGRATQYF.

This clonotype came up many times. The chain recombines TRBV3-1 with TRBJ1-5; D ambiguous. Germline V gene lookup returns CDR1 LGHDT and CDR2 YNNKEL (reference sequence). Trimming took 4 bases from V and 5 from J, leaving 9 bases between them. The CDR3 covers 13 residues. The CDR3 DNA follows: TGTGCCAGCAGCCCCGATGGGGATCAGCCCCAGCATTTT. It translates to CASSPDGDQPQHF.

This clonotype was detected many times. The chain is built from TRBV12-3 or TRBV12-4 and TRBJ1-4; 9 nucleotides align to TRBD1. This CDR3 is 15 amino acids long. Unmatched junction bases numbered 7, after V lost 4 bases and J lost 7 bases. In DNA, the CDR3 is TGTGCCAGCAGTTCTACAACAGGGGGCGGTGAAAAACTGTTTTTT. Translated, it gives CASSSTTGGGEKLFF.

In this sample, this clonotype turned up many times. The chain joins TRBV28 to TRBJ1-1, with D possibly TRBD1 on 5 matching bases. Germline values: CDR1 MDHEN, CDR2 SYDVKM. The CDR3 contains 14 residues. V was shortened by 3 bases and J by 3 bases, with 11 bases between the two germline ends. CDR3 sequence reads: CASSFRTGDTEAFF. The CDR3 DNA reads as TGTGCCAGCAGTTTTAGGACGGGGGACACTGAAGCTTTCTTT.

This clonotype was detected ten times or more. The chain uses TRBV9 and TRBJ2-5; maybe TRBD1 (5 bases). Deletions cut 0 bases from V and 5 bases from J, with 11 bases between. The length of the CDR3 is 14 residues. Germline V lookup: CDR1 SGDLS, CDR2 YYNGEE. The CDR3 region is CASSVGQLGETQYF. CDR3 DNA sequence: TGTGCCAGCAGCGTAGGACAGCTTGGGGAGACCCAGTACTTC.

This clonotype has at least ten counts. V is TRBV7-3 and J is TRBJ2-2; D unresolved. The CDR3 covers 13 residues. The ends were cut back, 1 base at V and 5 bases at J, with 5 bases in the middle. Per germline, CDR1 SGHTA and CDR2 FQGTGA. CDR3 nucleotides: TGTGCCAGCAGCTTAATGGGGACCGGGGAGCTGTTTTTT. It codes for CASSLMGTGELFF.

The chain recombines TRBV20-1 with TRBJ2-3, with 12 bases fitting TRBD2. V was clipped by 5 bases and J by 7 bases; unmatched bases: 7. Germline V CDR1 and CDR2: DFQATT, SNEGSKA (reference sequence). The CDR3 runs to 14 residues. CDR3 loop: CSAGRLAGDYTQYF. DNA of the CDR3: TGCAGTGCTGGCAGACTAGCGGGAGACTATACGCAGTATTTT.

In the case of this clonotype: One junction end disagrees with the germline gene, perhaps due to a read error. The gene calls are TRBV5-1 and TRBJ2-5; 10 bases fit TRBD1. The V gene's germline CDR1 is SGHRS and CDR2 YFSETQ. The CDR3 has 16 residues. The CDR3 reads CASSLQAGTGAETHYF. For the CDR3, the DNA is TGCGCCAGCAGCTTGCAAGCCGGGACAGGGGCGGAGACCCATTACTTC.

V and J are TRBV7-2 and TRBJ1-2; D perhaps matches TRBD1 (5 bases). Deletions cut 3 bases from V and 4 bases from J, with 12 bases between. The CDR3 runs 14 residues. Germline assignment: CDR1 SGHTA and CDR2 FQGNSA. The DNA of the CDR3 is TGTGCCAGCAGCTTGGTGGCAGGGCCCTATGGCTACACCTTC. Its protein product is CASSLVAGPYGYTF.